The 8 T cell receptor beta chains given below trace back to one sample, sequenced in a study of PD-1 blockade in classical Hodgkin lymphoma. Relapse after autologous stem cell transplantation occurred in every patient, and brentuximab vedotin exposure varied. Profiling relied on immunoSEQ multiplex PCR, and the TCRdb table lists in-frame clones only, not all of them. Seen here are about 24,000 clones, over 70% observed once, and the top ten hold 6% to 8.5%. The sequenced sample was peripheral blood mononuclear cells (PBMCs), obtained at baseline. The receptors were gathered from a human donor with classical Hodgkin lymphoma.

The rearrangement uses TRBV4-2 and TRBJ1-2, with D maybe TRBD1 (5 bases). V shed 0 bases and J shed 7 bases, with 15 bases lying between them. This CDR3 has 15 amino acids. Germline V gene data show CDR1 as LGHNA and CDR2 as YNFKEQ. The CDR3 DNA reads as TGTGCCAGCAGCCAAGATAGGGGAGGCATTGCTGGCTACACCTTC. Translation gives CASSQDRGGIAGYTF.

This chain joins TRBV18 and TRBJ1-4; 9 positions agree with TRBD1. Trimming took 4 bases from V and 7 from J; bases not matched to a gene: 7. Germline V CDR1 and CDR2: KGHSH, LQKENI. CDR3 length: 15 residues. CDR3 residues: CASSRDRVEGEKLFF. The CDR3 bases are TGTGCCAGCTCACGGGACAGGGTGGAAGGTGAAAAACTGTTTTTT.

In its sample, this clone was seen a few times. The chain links TRBV27 to TRBJ2-7, with 7 bases that match TRBD1. J was trimmed by 3 bases and V by 9 bases; bases with no gene match: 8. The CDR3 covers 13 residues. In germline, CDR1 is MNHEY, CDR2 SMNVEV (reference sequence). CDR3 region: CASSTGQGYEQYF. The CDR3 DNA follows: TGTGCCAGTTCGACAGGGCAAGGCTACGAGCAGTACTTC.

V and J are TRBV6-6 and TRBJ2-7; possibly TRBD1 for D (6 bases). The V gene lost 0 bases and the J gene lost 4 bases, with 13 bases spanning the gap. This CDR3 region has 15 residues. The germline CDR1 and CDR2 sequences are MNHNY and SVGAGI (reference sequence). The CDR3 loop is CASSYSWAGDYEQYF. The CDR3 DNA follows: TGTGCCAGCAGTTACTCGTGGGCAGGGGATTACGAGCAGTACTTC.

The V and J genes are TRBV19 and TRBJ2-7; D uncertain. This CDR3 is built from 13 residues. The germline V gene encodes CDR1 LNHDA and CDR2 SQIVND (reference sequence). With 8 bases removed from V and 0 bases from J, the gap between germline ends came to 11 bases. This CDR3 reads CASSDALSYEQYF. Written as DNA, the CDR3 is TGTGCCAGTTCGGACGCTCTCTCCTACGAGCAGTACTTC.

The V and J genes are TRBV19 and TRBJ2-7; D call uncertain. V lost 4 bases and J 2 bases, leaving 15 bases between the germline ends. The CDR3 spans 15 residues. Germline CDR1 is LNHDA and CDR2 is SQIVND (reference sequence). CDR3 nucleotide sequence: TGTGCCAGTAGTAGAAATTGGCAGGTCACCTACGAGCAGTACTTC. Its protein is CASSRNWQVTYEQYF.

The chain joins TRBV28 to TRBJ2-7, with D possibly being TRBD1 or TRBD2 (5 bases each). The CDR3 spans 14 residues. Between the trimmed V and J ends, which lost 3 bases and 2 bases, there was a span of 11 bases. Germline CDR1 reads MDHEN; CDR2 reads SYDVKM. CDR3 loop: CASSFGTGTYEQYF. The CDR3 coding sequence is TGTGCCAGCAGTTTTGGGACGGGAACCTACGAGCAGTACTTC.

The V and J genes are TRBV4-3 and TRBJ2-3; D is ambiguous. V was pared by 2 bases and J by 3 bases, with 6 bases between. This CDR3 region has 13 residues. Germline V gives CDR1 LGHNA, CDR2 YSLEER. The CDR3 sequence is CASSQPNTDTQYF. The CDR3 DNA is TGCGCCAGCAGCCAACCAAATACAGATACGCAGTATTTT.